The 23 T cell receptor beta chains presented below share a single source sample, sequenced in a study of OX40 agonist ivuxolimab in advanced cancers. The table came from immunoSEQ multiplex PCR; TCRdb's copy has only in-frame clones and leaves some out. The sample shows roughly 53,000 clones, roughly 80% of them seen only once. The sequencing used CD4+ or CD8+ T cells sorted from blood, collected in a trial of the OX40 agonist ivuxolimab. All receptors derive from an adult with an advanced solid tumor such as melanoma, head and neck, liver or kidney cancer.

This rearrangement joins TRBV2 to TRBJ2-7; 10 nucleotides agree with TRBD1. Germline V gives CDR1 SNHLY, CDR2 FYNNEI. The CDR3 spans 15 residues. With 11 bases clipped from V and 1 base from J, the junction kept 11 bases outside the gene matches. DNA of the CDR3: TGTGCCGGAGGTAGGGGACAGGGGATATCCTACGAGCAGTACTTC. Amino acids: CAGGRGQGISYEQYF.

The chain joins TRBV28 to TRBJ2-7; D remains ambiguous. Trimming shortened V by 6 bases and J by 1 base, and 13 bases separated the two germline ends. Germline lookup yields CDR1 MDHEN and CDR2 SYDVKM. The CDR3 is made up of 14 amino acids. The chain's CDR3 is CASRPPTRSYEQYF. The CDR3 nucleotides are TGTGCCAGCAGGCCGCCCACGCGATCCTACGAGCAGTACTTC.

This sequence joins TRBV11-2 and TRBJ1-1; D not resolved. The CDR3 runs to 11 residues. Per germline, CDR1 SGHAT and CDR2 FQNNGV. Trimming stripped 5 bases from V and 7 bases from J, with 8 bases between. DNA of the CDR3: TGTGCCAGCAGCCTGCGGATTGAAGCTTTCTTT. It translates to CASSLRIEAFF.

V and J are TRBV27 and TRBJ1-2; D not resolved. The CDR3 totals 13 residues. Germline V gene data show CDR1 as MNHEY and CDR2 as SMNVEV (reference sequence). V was shortened by 5 bases and J by 2 bases, with 9 bases between the two germline ends. CDR3 region: CASSGRANYGYTF. CDR3 DNA: TGTGCCAGCAGTGGACGGGCGAACTATGGCTACACCTTC.

This clone has only one observation. The V gene is TRBV5-8, the J gene TRBJ2-6; D gene uncertain. Germline assignment: CDR1 SGHTS and CDR2 YDEGEE. There are 14 residues in the CDR3. Trimming left V 1 base short and J 2 bases short, with 4 bases between. The CDR3 region is CASSLLAGANVLTF. The CDR3 bases are TGTGCCAGCAGCTTGTTGGCTGGGGCCAACGTCCTGACTTTC.

The chain recombines TRBV9 with TRBJ2-6; D call uncertain. The CDR3 is made up of 14 amino acids. Trimming pared 4 bases from V and 3 bases from J, leaving 8 bases between. Per the germline V gene, CDR1 is SGDLS and CDR2 is YYNGEE. The CDR3 sequence: CASSPTYGANVLTF. The CDR3 coding sequence is TGTGCCAGCAGCCCGACTTATGGGGCCAACGTCCTGACTTTC. Supplemented by reference TRBV9 and TRBJ2-6, the full variable domain reads DSGVTQTPKHLITATGQRVTLRCSPRSGDLSVYWYQQSLDQGLQFLIQYYNGEERAKGNILERFSAQQFPDLHSELNLSSLELGDSALYFCASSPTYGANVLTFGAGSRLTVL.

The gene calls are TRBV29-1 and TRBJ2-2; 10 nucleotides match TRBD2. The junction had 10 bases not matched to a gene; V was cut back by 6 bases and J by 0 bases. Germline-derived CDR1 and CDR2 are SQVTM and ANQGSEA. The CDR3 is made up of 17 amino acids. The CDR3 DNA follows: TGCAGCGTGAAAGTCCATAGCGGGAGGCCGAACACCGGGGAGCTGTTTTTT. Its protein is CSVKVHSGRPNTGELFF.

The chain combines TRBV29-1 with TRBJ1-5; unclear D gene. Trimming stripped 0 bases from V and 0 bases from J, with 3 bases between. Germline V CDR1 and CDR2: SQVTM, ANQGSEA. This CDR3 is built from 13 residues. Here the CDR3 DNA reads TGCAGCGTTGAAGAGAATAGCAATCAGCCCCAGCATTTT. Its translation is CSVEENSNQPQHF.

About this clone itself: The junction shows a germline mismatch at one end, possibly a read error. The V call is TRBV6-6, the J call TRBJ2-7; 7 bases are shared with TRBD1. Germline V gene lookup returns CDR1 MNHNY and CDR2 SVGAGI (reference sequence). The CDR3 contains 14 residues. The CDR3, as DNA: TGTGTCAGCAGTTTACCGGGACAGTCGTACGAGCAGTACTTC. Translation gives CVSSLPGQSYEQYF.

The chain has TRBV6-5 and TRBJ1-1; 8 bases are a match to TRBD1. Germline loops: CDR1 MNHEY, CDR2 SVGAGI. This CDR3 has 15 amino acids. V gave up 5 bases and J gave up 1 base; unmatched junction bases: 6. In nucleotides, the CDR3 is TGTGCCAGCAGTGGACCCGGGACAGGGAACACTGAAGCTTTCTTT. Its protein is CASSGPGTGNTEAFF.

The J gene is TRBJ1-1, the V gene TRBV19, with D uncertain. V lost 2 bases and J 4 bases, leaving 14 bases between the germline ends. Germline V CDR1 and CDR2: LNHDA, SQIVND (reference sequence). This CDR3 spans 15 amino acids. The CDR3 DNA follows: TGTGCCAGTAGTATACAGTTCGGGGTTGCCACTGAAGCTTTCTTT. Protein: CASSIQFGVATEAFF.

This chain links TRBV30 with TRBJ1-1; no reliable D call. Germline lookup yields CDR1 GTSNPN and CDR2 SVGIG (reference sequence). V dropped 3 bases and J dropped 0 bases, with 5 bases sitting between them. This CDR3 has 12 residues. Written as DNA, the CDR3 is TGTGCCTGGAGCTTAATGAACACTGAAGCTTTCTTT. Its protein product is CAWSLMNTEAFF.

This chain joins TRBV11-2 and TRBJ1-3; the D is unclear. This CDR3 is built from 14 residues. Germline V lookup: CDR1 SGHAT, CDR2 FQNNGV. Between the trimmed V and J ends, which lost 0 bases and 10 bases, there was a span of 13 bases. The DNA for the CDR3 is TGTGCCAGCAGCTTAGATCACGGCGGGATGACCATATATTTT. It yields the protein CASSLDHGGMTIYF.

J is TRBJ2-1 and V is TRBV30, with no clear D. Deletions cut 6 bases from V and 4 bases from J, with 7 bases between. The CDR3 consists of 11 residues. CDR1 and CDR2 (germline): GTSNPN, SVGIG (reference sequence). This CDR3 reads CACSIYNEQFF. The CDR3 nucleotides are TGTGCCTGTTCAATATACAATGAGCAGTTCTTC. The variable domain in full, completed from reference TRBV30 and TRBJ2-1, reads SQTIHQWPATLVQPVGSPLSLECTVEGTSNPNLYWYRQAAGRGLQLLFYSVGIGQISSEVPQNLSASRPQDRQFILSSKKLLLSDSGFYLCACSIYNEQFFGPGTRLTVL.

The rearrangement links TRBV19 to TRBJ1-2, with a possible D match to TRBD1 (5 bases). Trimming left V 4 bases short and J 8 bases short, with 20 bases between. The CDR3 is made up of 15 amino acids. Germline CDR1 and CDR2: LNHDA and SQIVND (reference sequence). CDR3 in amino acids: CASSTSGTRGDGYTF. The CDR3 DNA is TGTGCCAGTAGTACCTCCGGGACCCGAGGAGACGGCTACACCTTC.

V gene TRBV6-1 combines with J gene TRBJ2-1, with 12 bases lining up with TRBD2. This CDR3 region has 16 residues. Germline CDR1 and CDR2: MNHNS and SASEGT. With V trimmed by 3 bases and J by 8 bases, 8 bases remained unmatched. As DNA, the CDR3 is TGTGCCAGCAGTGACCCGACTAGCGGGAGTGTTTATGAGCAGTTCTTC. It is translated as CASSDPTSGSVYEQFF.

The chain has TRBV7-9 and TRBJ2-3; 12 bases match TRBD1. V gave up 5 bases and J gave up 4 bases; unmatched junction bases: 4. There are 15 residues in the CDR3. Germline CDR1 reads SEHNR; CDR2 reads FQNEAQ (reference sequence). In DNA, the CDR3 is TGTGCCAGCAGCCCAGGGACAGGGGGCCCAGATACGCAGTATTTT. Its protein is CASSPGTGGPDTQYF.

The rearrangement links TRBV9 to TRBJ2-5; TRBD1 agrees at 10 bases. Germline values: CDR1 SGDLS, CDR2 YYNGEE. This CDR3 has 15 amino acids. V dropped 4 bases and J dropped 7; count of bases not matched to a gene: 10. The CDR3 loop reads CASSNEGQGLGTQYF. The CDR3 coding sequence is TGTGCCAGCAGCAACGAGGGACAGGGGTTGGGGACCCAGTACTTC.

This chain uses TRBV6-1 with TRBJ1-5; no clear D. CDR3 length: 14 amino acids. The V gene's germline CDR1 is MNHNS and CDR2 SASEGT. V lost 2 bases and J 10 bases, leaving 15 bases between the germline ends. CDR3 loop: CASSEPGRERPQHF. The CDR3 DNA is TGTGCCAGCAGTGAACCGGGCCGGGAGAGACCCCAGCATTTT.

This clone came up a few times. The chain carries TRBV11-2 and TRBJ2-1, with unresolved D. CDR1 is SGHAT, CDR2 FQNNGV, per germline. V was shortened by 4 bases and J by 12 bases, with 16 bases between the two germline ends. This CDR3 is 13 amino acids long. The CDR3 sequence is CASSSRNGRTQFF. The CDR3 region has the DNA TGTGCCAGCAGCTCAAGGAACGGACGGACGCAGTTCTTC.

The sample holds a few counts of this clone. V gene TRBV5-5 combines with J gene TRBJ1-1; no reliable D call. V was cut by 4 bases and J by 1 base, with 8 bases left in between. CDR1 is SGHKS, CDR2 YYEKEE, per germline (reference sequence). The CDR3 is 13 amino acids. The CDR3 bases are TGTGCCAGCAGCACCCGACAGAACACTGAAGCTTTCTTT. It is translated as CASSTRQNTEAFF.

The chain joins TRBV28 to TRBJ1-3, with D tentatively TRBD1 (5 bases). The CDR3 extends over 17 amino acids. Trimming left V 3 bases short and J 0 bases short, with 15 bases between. Per germline, CDR1 MDHEN and CDR2 SYDVKM. CDR3 sequence: CASSLASGVFSGNTIYF. CDR3 DNA: TGTGCCAGCAGTTTGGCCTCGGGGGTTTTCTCTGGAAACACCATATATTTT.

CDR3 protein: CASSLTLGDQPQHF. Written as DNA, the CDR3 is TGTGCCAGCTCTCTAACTCTGGGAGATCAGCCCCAGCATTTT. V and J are TRBV18 and TRBJ1-5; D gene uncertain. The germline V and J ends were trimmed by 6 bases and 5 bases, with 14 bases remaining between them. The length of the CDR3 is 14 residues. CDR1 KGHSH and CDR2 LQKENI come from the germline V gene.